These 28 T cell receptor beta chains share one sample of origin, sequenced in a study of shared clonotypes between healthy human individuals (dated by TCRdb to between 2020 and 2021). The library was generated by the immunoSEQ multiplex PCR assay. Sourced from immuneACCESS, this table was stored by TCRdb with only in-frame sequences that have V and J called. A share of the clones is absent; for the studies checked, an unresolved V gene accounts for under half, and the remainder has no known explanation. Present in this sample are about 1.1 million clones, 70% to 80% of which were seen just once. The ten largest clones represent 0.85% to 1% of the sample. Sample: memory CD4+ T cells from PBMCs. The cell subset or site label on this specimen signifies: CD45RA-negative fraction. These receptor sequences come from a young man in good health. Some clones in this sample may be carry-over from other donors' samples.

CDR3 sequence reads: CASSQGGQVLGKQYF. The CDR3, as DNA: TGCGCCAGCAGCCAAGGTGGGCAGGTGCTGGGGAAGCAGTACTTC. The gene calls are TRBV4-1 and TRBJ2-7; no firm D call. The CDR3 consists of 15 residues. Germline CDR1 reads MGHRA; CDR2 reads YSYEKL. With 1 base removed from V and 8 bases from J, the gap between germline ends came to 18 bases.

CDR3 DNA sequence: TGTGCCAGCAGCTTTTTTGGCCGGGGTAATGAAAAACTGTTTTTT. It specifies CASSFFGRGNEKLFF. The V call is TRBV7-6, the J call TRBJ1-4; unclear D gene. The CDR3 has 15 residues. V was cut by 3 bases and J by 4 bases, with 12 bases left in between. Germline V gene data show CDR1 as SGHVS and CDR2 as FNYEAQ.

This clone was detected only once. The genes are TRBV7-3 and TRBJ1-1, with D perhaps TRBD1 (5 bases). V lost 3 bases, J lost 11 bases, and 19 bases lay in between. The CDR3 extends over 14 amino acids. CDR1 and CDR2 from the germline V gene are SGHTA and FQGTGA. The CDR3 DNA sequence: TGTGCCAGCAGCTTCGAGGGGAGAAAGGGGACCGCTTTCTTT. Translated, it gives CASSFEGRKGTAFF.

On this clone: Distinct nucleotide sequences in the sample also encode this CDR3. This chain links TRBV18 with TRBJ2-7; the D is unclear. Trimming shortened V by 2 bases and J by 1 base, and 6 bases separated the two germline ends. Germline CDR1 is KGHSH and CDR2 is LQKENI. The CDR3 is 13 residues long. CDR3: CASSPGLSYEQYF. CDR3 bases: TGTGCCAGCTCACCAGGGCTGTCCTACGAGCAGTACTTC.

V gene TRBV7-2 combines with J gene TRBJ2-1; D unclear. This CDR3 is built from 14 residues. CDR1 is SGHTA and CDR2 is FQGNSA in the germline V gene. Trimming removed 1 base at V and 6 bases at J, with 10 bases between. In DNA, the CDR3 is TGTGCCAGCAGCTTAGATTGGGTCGTCAATGAGCAGTTCTTC. Translation gives CASSLDWVVNEQFF.

This clone was seen more than once but under ten times. V and J are TRBV27 and TRBJ1-5; maybe TRBD1 (6 bases). The germline V and J ends were trimmed by 5 bases and 3 bases, with 17 bases remaining between them. The CDR3 spans 16 residues. CDR1 is MNHEY and CDR2 is SMNVEV in the germline V gene (reference sequence). The CDR3, as DNA: TGTGCCAGCAGTCCCGCGACGGGGGGCGCCAATCAGCCCCAGCATTTT. Translated, it gives CASSPATGGANQPQHF.

The CDR3 sequence: CASKTGGLSSYNEQFF. CDR3 in DNA: TGTGCCAGCAAAACGGGGGGTTTGAGCTCCTACAATGAGCAGTTCTTC. The chain couples TRBV28 to TRBJ2-1; 7 bases agree with TRBD2. The length of the CDR3 is 16 residues. V dropped 7 bases and J dropped 0; count of bases not matched to a gene: 9. Germline lookup yields CDR1 MDHEN and CDR2 SYDVKM.

V usage is TRBV5-1 and J usage is TRBJ2-4, with TRBD1 as a possible D gene (5 bases). The V gene lost 0 bases and the J gene lost 1 base, with 11 bases spanning the gap. The CDR3 has 16 residues. Germline values: CDR1 SGHRS, CDR2 YFSETQ. As DNA, the CDR3 is TGCGCCAGCAGCTTGGTCCCACAGGTTGCCAAAAACATTCAGTACTTC. This encodes CASSLVPQVAKNIQYF.

The chain recombines TRBV5-4 with TRBJ2-1; TRBD1 or TRBD2 may be the D gene (6 bases each). Looked up from germline, CDR1 is SGHNT and CDR2 is YYREEE (reference sequence). The length of the CDR3 is 13 residues. The V gene lost 4 bases and the J gene lost 8 bases, with 13 bases spanning the gap. The CDR3 sequence is CASSPSGEDEQFF. CDR3 in DNA: TGTGCCAGCAGCCCCTCAGGGGAGGATGAGCAGTTCTTC.

The chain has TRBV29-1 and TRBJ2-5, with no clear D. The length of the CDR3 is 12 residues. Trimming took 0 bases from V and 4 from J, leaving 6 bases between them. Looked up from germline, CDR1 is SQVTM and CDR2 is ANQGSEA. CDR3 sequence (DNA): TGCAGCGTTGAAGATGGGATAGAGACCCAGTACTTC. Amino acid sequence: CSVEDGIETQYF.

Turning to this clone: The same CDR3 is also encoded by other DNA sequences in this sample. The chain's CDR3 is CASSPNEGSNQPQHF. The CDR3 DNA is TGTGCCAGCTCACCAAACGAGGGGAGCAATCAGCCCCAGCATTTT. The rearrangement uses TRBV18 and TRBJ1-5, with D tentatively TRBD1 (5 bases). This CDR3 spans 15 amino acids. V was cut by 2 bases and J by 1 base, with 9 bases left in between. Per germline, CDR1 KGHSH and CDR2 LQKENI.

This clone was observed a few times. This rearrangement joins TRBV5-1 to TRBJ1-5, with D perhaps TRBD1 (5 bases). Germline CDR1 SGHRS, CDR2 YFSETQ. V gave up 3 bases and J gave up 3 bases, with 13 bases separating them. The CDR3 is 15 residues long. The CDR3 sequence is CASSSMGEANQPQHF. CDR3 in DNA: TGCGCCAGCAGCTCAATGGGGGAAGCCAATCAGCCCCAGCATTTT.

The chain has TRBV5-1 and TRBJ2-5; 10 positions match TRBD1. CDR1 is SGHRS, CDR2 YFSETQ, per germline. The CDR3 has 16 amino acids. With V trimmed by 0 bases and J by 5 bases, 7 bases remained unmatched. The CDR3 nucleotides are TGCGCCAGCAGCTTGGGACAGGGGGCACTAGGGGAGACCCAGTACTTC. This translates into CASSLGQGALGETQYF.

The chain joins TRBV7-3 to TRBJ2-2; 8 nucleotides agree with TRBD1. In germline, CDR1 is SGHTA, CDR2 FQGTGA. V was clipped by 2 bases and J by 3 bases; unmatched bases: 5. This CDR3 contains 16 residues. Here the CDR3 reads CASSLLGQGDTGELFF. The DNA of the CDR3 is TGTGCCAGCAGCTTACTAGGACAGGGCGACACCGGGGAGCTGTTTTTT.

The J gene is TRBJ2-5, the V gene TRBV25-1; 8 bases fit TRBD2. The CDR3 is 14 amino acids. With V trimmed by 1 base and J by 3 bases, 1 base remained unmatched. Germline CDR1 MGHDK, CDR2 SYGVNS. The chain's CDR3 is CASSESTSEETQYF. Written as DNA, the CDR3 is TGTGCCAGCAGTGAATCGACTAGCGAAGAGACCCAGTACTTC.

This clone was observed a single time. The V gene is TRBV7-3, the J gene TRBJ2-5, with D possibly called TRBD1 or TRBD2 (5 bases each). The CDR3 covers 15 residues. Trimming removed 1 base at V and 2 bases at J, with 11 bases between. CDR1 and CDR2 from the germline V gene are SGHTA and FQGTGA. CDR3 in DNA: TGTGCCAGCAGCTTAATGGGACGGCAACAAGAGACCCAGTACTTC. Amino acids: CASSLMGRQQETQYF.

On this clone itself: The sample contains more than one DNA sequence encoding this CDR3. The chain recombines TRBV28 with TRBJ1-5, with D unclear. V was cut by 8 bases and J by 2 bases, with 7 bases left in between. CDR3 length equals 12 residues. Germline-derived CDR1 and CDR2 are MDHEN and SYDVKM. The CDR3 DNA is TGTGCCAGCTCGGTGGGCAATCAGCCCCAGCATTTT. This translates into CASSVGNQPQHF.

The J gene is TRBJ1-2, the V gene TRBV27, with TRBD1 as a possible D gene (6 bases). CDR1 and CDR2 from the germline V gene are MNHEY and SMNVEV (reference sequence). This CDR3 spans 17 amino acids. V lost 6 bases and J lost 3, with 23 bases in between. The CDR3, as DNA: TGTGCCAGCAGGACCGGGACATCACCCTCGGGGTACTATGGCTACACCTTC. This codes for CASRTGTSPSGYYGYTF.

The rearrangement joins TRBV5-1 to TRBJ2-1; D might be TRBD1 (5 bases). This CDR3 comprises 15 residues. V was clipped by 0 bases and J by 1 base, with 8 bases between them. Germline-derived CDR1 and CDR2 are SGHRS and YFSETQ. DNA for the CDR3: TGCGCCAGCAGCTTGGCCCAGGGTTCCTACAATGAGCAGTTCTTC. Translation: CASSLAQGSYNEQFF.

The rearrangement uses TRBV14 and TRBJ2-7, with a weak D call TRBD2 (6 bases). Trimming cost V 4 bases and J 9 bases, with 19 bases left between them. Germline V gene data show CDR1 as SGHDN and CDR2 as FVKESK. The CDR3 runs to 14 residues. Written as DNA, the CDR3 is TGTGCCAGCAGCCCGCGCGGGATAGGTCCTTCGCAGTACTTC. As protein: CASSPRGIGPSQYF.

CDR3 sequence reads: CASSLAGLAADEQFF. CDR3 DNA: TGTGCCAGCAGTTTGGCCGGGTTGGCGGCCGATGAGCAGTTCTTC. The V and J genes are TRBV28 and TRBJ2-1; D uncertain. The germline V gene encodes CDR1 MDHEN and CDR2 SYDVKM. Trimming took off 3 bases at V and 8 bases at J, with 17 bases between the two ends. The length of the CDR3 is 15 residues.

The chain has TRBV19 and TRBJ2-6, with D maybe TRBD2 (5 bases). The V gene's germline CDR1 is LNHDA and CDR2 SQIVND (reference sequence). The CDR3 runs 16 residues. V was pared by 5 bases and J by 2 bases, with 13 bases between. For the CDR3, the DNA is TGTGCCAGTAGTCTTCGGGTCGGGGCTGGGGCCAACGTCCTGACTTTC. This sequence encodes CASSLRVGAGANVLTF.

The table lists this clone with many counts. The chain is built from TRBV5-1 and TRBJ2-5; no reliable D call. There are 12 residues in the CDR3. Trimming took off 3 bases at V and 5 bases at J, with 8 bases between the two ends. Looked up from germline, CDR1 is SGHRS and CDR2 is YFSETQ. The CDR3 reads CASSWPGETQYF. CDR3 nucleotides: TGCGCCAGCAGCTGGCCCGGGGAGACCCAGTACTTC.

There are a few counts of this clone. This chain connects TRBV10-3 to TRBJ1-1; no clear D gene. Trimming stripped 2 bases from V and 4 bases from J, with 2 bases between. Germline-derived CDR1 and CDR2 are ENHRY and SYGVKD. CDR3 length: 11 amino acids. In nucleotides, the CDR3 is TGTGCCATCAGTGAGGGCACTGAAGCTTTCTTT. Translating it yields CAISEGTEAFF.

The rearrangement uses TRBV28 and TRBJ2-7; D may match TRBD1 or TRBD2 (5 bases each). The germline V gene has CDR1 MDHEN and CDR2 SYDVKM. The CDR3 runs 14 residues. The V end was cut by 8 bases, the J end by 7 bases, with 21 bases between. This chain's CDR3 is CASLKPGPFGEQYF. CDR3 coding DNA: TGTGCCAGCCTTAAACCGGGACCTTTTGGAGAGCAGTACTTC.

A note on this clone: Germline and junction disagree at one end, which may indicate a read error. The chain combines TRBV29-1 with TRBJ1-3; D uncertain. This CDR3 is 13 amino acids long. CDR1 and CDR2 (germline): SQVTM, ANQGSEA. The CDR3 is CSGGRADGSTVYF. The CDR3 coding sequence is TGCAGCGGTGGTAGGGCAGACGGAAGCACCGTATATTTT.

To note about this clone: Other DNA sequences in this sample translate to the same CDR3. The chain employs TRBV7-2 and TRBJ2-3, with 8 bases matching TRBD2. V lost 5 bases to trimming and J lost 0 bases; unmatched junction nucleotides: 1. CDR3 size: 14 residues. The germline CDR1 and CDR2 sequences are SGHTA and FQGNSA. The CDR3 DNA follows: TGTGCCAGCAGCCGCGGGGGGAGCACAGATACGCAGTATTTT. Translated, it gives CASSRGGSTDTQYF.

The chain couples TRBV5-1 to TRBJ2-5; 9 bases match TRBD2. Germline trimming cut 5 bases from V and 5 bases from J; bases unmatched to any gene: 10. Germline loops: CDR1 SGHRS, CDR2 YFSETQ. The CDR3 consists of 15 residues. This CDR3 reads CASRSLAGAGETQYF. The DNA for the CDR3 is TGCGCCAGCAGATCATTAGCGGGAGCTGGGGAGACCCAGTACTTC.